This TCR beta chain comes out of a study of blood T cell repertoires in COVID-19. Study as a whole: Acute and convalescent COVID-19 samples came from the United States, Italy and Spain. PBMCs, B-cell-depleted T cells, or T cells provided the cDNA or gDNA that made up the material.

This clone appeared a single time. In the authors' workflow: Amplified reference gene primers provided the basis for estimating nucleated cell counts. Data came from immunoSEQ multiplex PCR; TCRdb stores just in-frame clones and leaves some out. V and J calls and clone size are copied from that table; D and trimming were computed from the DNA. The top ten clones hold 4.5% of a sample with about 140,000 clones, roughly four fifths of them seen once. CDR3 length: 17 residues. V lost 1 base, J lost 1 base, and 5 bases stayed unmatched. Germline assignment: CDR1 KGHSH and CDR2 LQKENI. The TCR sequence derives from a woman aged 80 or older with active or convalescent COVID-19. Specimen: peripheral blood. This chain uses TRBV18 with TRBJ1-2; 11 nucleotides agree with TRBD1. The CDR3 sequence is CASSPRTGGTFNYGYTF. DNA for the CDR3: TGTGCCAGCTCACCACGGACAGGGGGCACCTTTAACTATGGCTACACCTTC.